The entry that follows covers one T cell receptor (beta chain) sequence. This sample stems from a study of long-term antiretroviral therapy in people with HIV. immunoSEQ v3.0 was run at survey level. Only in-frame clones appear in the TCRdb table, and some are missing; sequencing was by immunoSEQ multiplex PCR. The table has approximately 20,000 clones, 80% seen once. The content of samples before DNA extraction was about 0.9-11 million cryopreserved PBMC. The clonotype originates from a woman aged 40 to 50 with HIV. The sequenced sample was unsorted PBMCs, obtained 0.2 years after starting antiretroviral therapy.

In DNA form, the CDR3 reads TGTGCCAGCAGCCCGACCGGCCCCCCTTACTATGGCTACACCTTC. As protein: CASSPTGPPYYGYTF. The chain employs TRBV2 and TRBJ1-2; D remains unclear. Germline CDR1 and CDR2: SNHLY and FYNNEI. The germline V and J ends were trimmed by 6 bases and 3 bases, with 17 bases remaining between them. This CDR3 comprises 15 residues.